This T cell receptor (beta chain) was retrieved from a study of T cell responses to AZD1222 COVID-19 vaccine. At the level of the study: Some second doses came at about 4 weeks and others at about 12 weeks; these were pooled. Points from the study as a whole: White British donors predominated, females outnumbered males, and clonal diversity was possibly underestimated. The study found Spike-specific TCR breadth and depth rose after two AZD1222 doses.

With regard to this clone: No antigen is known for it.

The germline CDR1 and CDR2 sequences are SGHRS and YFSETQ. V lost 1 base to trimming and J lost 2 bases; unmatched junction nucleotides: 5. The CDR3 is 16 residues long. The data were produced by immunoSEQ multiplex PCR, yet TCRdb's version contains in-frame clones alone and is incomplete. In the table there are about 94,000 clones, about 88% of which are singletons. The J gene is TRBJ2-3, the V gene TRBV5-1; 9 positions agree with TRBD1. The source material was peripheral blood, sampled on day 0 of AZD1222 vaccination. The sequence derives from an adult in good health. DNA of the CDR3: TGCGCCAGCAGCTTGTCGGGACAGGGTTCCACAGATACGCAGTATTTT. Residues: CASSLSGQGSTDTQYF.